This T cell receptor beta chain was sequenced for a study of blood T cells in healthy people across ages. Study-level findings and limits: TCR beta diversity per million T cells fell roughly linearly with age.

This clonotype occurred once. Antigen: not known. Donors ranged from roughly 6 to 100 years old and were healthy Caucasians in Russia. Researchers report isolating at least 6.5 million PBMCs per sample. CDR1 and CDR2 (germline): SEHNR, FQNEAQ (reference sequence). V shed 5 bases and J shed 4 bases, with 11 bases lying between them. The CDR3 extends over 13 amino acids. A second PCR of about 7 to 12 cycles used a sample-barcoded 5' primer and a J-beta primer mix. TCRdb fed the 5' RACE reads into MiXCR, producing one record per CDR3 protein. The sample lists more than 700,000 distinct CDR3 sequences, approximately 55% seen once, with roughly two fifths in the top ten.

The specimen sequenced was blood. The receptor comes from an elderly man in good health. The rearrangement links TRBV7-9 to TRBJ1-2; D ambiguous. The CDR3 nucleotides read TGTGCCAGCAGCCCCATCCGAGCCTATGGCTACACCTTC. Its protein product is CASSPIRAYGYTF.